This T cell receptor (beta chain) was observed in a study of siplizumab effects on memory and regulatory T cells (dated by TCRdb to between 2018 and 2021). About the study as a whole: The study looked at the effect of siplizumab, an anti-CD2 antibody, on alloreactive T-cell subsets in allogeneic mixed lymphocyte reactions made from human PBMCs. The paper's findings and limits, for the study overall: In reactions with siplizumab, an average of approximately 70% of mappable alloreactive CD4+ clones were Treg-derived, compared with around 28% in control reactions. Because sequences at frequencies below about 10^-5 were poorly captured, only a minor fraction of alloreactive clones could be mapped back to unstimulated subsets. Roughly 80-97% of proliferating CD4+ or CD8+ clones could not be assigned a naive or memory phenotype. Whether proliferating Tregs from siplizumab cultures were suppressive was not functionally confirmed. Siplizumab significantly lowered the cumulative frequency of alloreactive sequences that could be traced to unstimulated CD4+ memory T cells. Unstimulated naive T cells appeared more diverse than memory T cells, and naive cells seemed to contribute substantially to the alloresponse.

The receptor library was made with the immunoSEQ multiplex PCR assay. Each sample had some 10^5 TCR templates assayed by the deep sequencing platform. Genomic DNA extracted from sorted T cells was the material used for TCRbeta CDR3 sequencing. Turning to the authors' computational methods: The R programming language was used for the clonal analysis of the TCRbeta CDR3 data. Alloreactive CD4+ and CD8+ clones were identified by comparing unstimulated samples to CFSE-low samples taken after the reaction. Regulatory or non-regulatory origin was assigned to alloreactive CD4+ clones by matching of sequences to sorted unstimulated Treg and non-Treg repertoires. TCRdb's version of the immuneACCESS table is confined to in-frame rearrangements and falls short of the full clone set. An unresolved V gene accounts for under half of the shortfall where checked; the remainder is of unknown origin. V and J calls plus clone size are reproduced from that table; the DNA served to infer D and trimming. For this sample there are some 100,000 clones; around 90% appear just once. Around 0.77% of the sample belongs to the ten largest clones.

In the case of this clone: Its antigen target is currently unknown. No base qualities exist here, and no much larger clone lies one base off it.

Sorted unstimulated T cells and proliferating T cells recovered from mixed lymphocyte reactions were subjected to TCRbeta CDR3 sequencing. Fresh whole blood from about ten HLA-typed healthy donors served as the source for isolating PBMCs. To map where alloreactive clones came from, CD4+ regulatory T cells in the unstimulated state were FACS-sorted. V loses 2 bases of germline sequence and J loses 8 bases, and the interval between the two ends is 6 bases. The germline V gene encodes CDR1 MNHNY and CDR2 SVGAGI (reference sequence). From the cysteine through the phenylalanine, the CDR3 covers 11 amino acids. Only the CDR3 region is kept as DNA, spanning 33 bases read in frame from base 1.

The sample was Tregs sorted from blood. This sequence originates from a human donor in good health. The sequence links TRBV6-6 to TRBJ1-1; the D gene is unclear. The nucleotide sequence is given as TGTGCCAGCAGTTACGAAGGGGAAGCTTTCTTT. This codes for CASSYEGEAFF.